These 14 T cell receptor beta chains share one sample of origin, sequenced in a study of T-cell reconstitution after alpha-beta-depleted transplantation in children. Unique molecular identifiers were used to barcode this TCRbeta library. In TCRdb, the PCR reads were re-called with MiXCR into one record per CDR3 protein. This sample yields over 200,000 distinct CDR3 sequences, of which approximately 9% are seen a single time; about 6% belongs to the top ten. Sequenced material: PBMCs from the stem cell graft donor, taken from the stem cell graft. These receptors were collected from a human donor who donated a stem cell graft to a child with acute lymphoblastic leukemia.

This clonotype came up many times. J is TRBJ2-3 and V is TRBV5-1, with D maybe TRBD2 (7 bases). Trimming pared 4 bases from V and 4 bases from J, leaving 16 bases between. CDR3 length equals 15 residues. The V gene's germline CDR1 is SGHRS and CDR2 YFSETQ. The CDR3 is CASSSGTMGADTQYF. The CDR3 DNA reads TGCGCCAGCAGCAGCGGGACAATGGGCGCAGATACGCAGTATTTT.

This clonotype was detected only a few times. The chain uses TRBV7-8 and TRBJ2-1; no clear D. The germline gives CDR1 SGHVS, CDR2 FQNEAQ. The V and J ends lost 1 base and 2 bases respectively, with 9 bases between them. CDR3 length equals 15 residues. Here the CDR3 reads CASSLEFAPYNEQFF. Here the CDR3 DNA reads TGTGCCAGCAGCTTAGAGTTCGCCCCCTACAATGAGCAGTTCTTC.

Many counts were recorded for this clonotype. The chain uses TRBV28 and TRBJ2-5, with TRBD2 identical over 8 bases. V trimming: 8 bases; J trimming: 1 base; junction bases outside the gene matches: 6. The CDR3 totals 14 residues. Germline V gene sequence: CDR1 MDHEN, CDR2 SYDVKM. The CDR3 reads CASVRGGSQETQYF. The CDR3 DNA reads TGTGCCAGCGTACGGGGGGGCAGCCAAGAGACCCAGTACTTC.

This clonotype came up many times. V and J are TRBV12-3 or TRBV12-4 and TRBJ1-5; TRBD1 matches 9 bases. CDR3 length: 15 residues. V lost 4 bases to trimming and J lost 3 bases; unmatched junction nucleotides: 4. CDR3 protein: CASSSTGGYNQPQHF. CDR3 nucleotide sequence: TGTGCCAGCAGTTCGACAGGGGGTTACAATCAGCCCCAGCATTTT.

Written as DNA, the CDR3 is TGTGCCAGCAGGATACAGTTAGGGACTAGCGGGATTCGCGATGAGCAGTTCTTC. Protein product: CASRIQLGTSGIRDEQFF. The gene calls are TRBV2 and TRBJ2-1; 13 bases are shared with TRBD2. Germline values: CDR1 SNHLY, CDR2 FYNNEI. The V and J ends lost 6 bases and 8 bases, in that order; junction bases with no gene match: 16. This CDR3 spans 18 amino acids.

The chain links TRBV7-9 to TRBJ2-1; D gene uncertain. This CDR3 region has 12 residues. V lost 2 bases to trimming and J lost 6 bases, with 5 bases between them. Per germline, CDR1 SEHNR and CDR2 FQNEAQ (reference sequence). The CDR3 coding sequence is TGTGCCAGCAGCTTATTCCCCAATGAGCAGTTCTTC. This codes for CASSLFPNEQFF.

This clonotype was seen only a few times. V usage is TRBV5-1 and J usage is TRBJ2-2; 15 bases align to TRBD2. This CDR3 has 20 amino acids. The J segment lost 0 bases and the V segment lost 3 bases, leaving 9 bases of the junction unmatched. Germline V gives CDR1 SGHRS, CDR2 YFSETQ. The CDR3 coding sequence is TGCGCCAGCAGCTCCGTCCCGGGACTAGCGGGGGGCGCGAACACCGGGGAGCTGTTTTTT. Residues: CASSSVPGLAGGANTGELFF.

There are many counts of this clonotype. The rearrangement links TRBV2 to TRBJ1-3; D gene unclear. The CDR3 runs to 13 residues. The germline V and J ends were trimmed by 6 bases and 0 bases, with 6 bases remaining between them. Germline lookup yields CDR1 SNHLY and CDR2 FYNNEI. The CDR3 DNA sequence: TGTGCCAGCAGCAGTTTCTCTGGAAACACCATATATTTT. Translated, it gives CASSSFSGNTIYF.

This clonotype appeared a few times. The chain is built from TRBV29-1 and TRBJ1-2; perhaps TRBD1 as D (6 bases). The CDR3 has 15 residues. The V gene's germline CDR1 is SQVTM and CDR2 ANQGSEA. The V end lost 0 bases, the J end lost 0 bases, and 11 bases lay between the germline ends. The CDR3 DNA reads TGCAGCGTTGAAGACAGGGGCTCAGCTAACTATGGCTACACCTTC. Residues: CSVEDRGSANYGYTF.

The rearrangement uses TRBV7-9 and TRBJ1-1; TRBD1 might be the D (5 bases). V lost 5 bases, J lost 10 bases, and 17 bases lay in between. The CDR3 has 13 residues. Germline V gives CDR1 SEHNR, CDR2 FQNEAQ (reference sequence). This CDR3 is CASSQGASGRAFF. Here the CDR3 DNA reads TGTGCCAGCAGCCAAGGGGCCTCTGGGCGAGCTTTCTTT.

This clonotype was observed at least ten times. The chain has TRBV15 and TRBJ2-3; D uncertain. Trimming cost V 1 base and J 0 bases, with 8 bases left between them. Per germline, CDR1 LNHNV and CDR2 YYDKDF (reference sequence). The CDR3 sequence is 15 residues long. CDR3 region: CATSRGLSSTDTQYF. DNA for the CDR3: TGTGCCACCAGCAGAGGGCTTTCTAGCACAGATACGCAGTATTTT.

The chain links TRBV12-3 or TRBV12-4 to TRBJ1-1, with D tentatively TRBD1 (6 bases). V shed 5 bases and J shed 1 base, with 14 bases lying between them. The CDR3 totals 15 residues. CDR3 nucleotide sequence: TGTGCCAGCAGTCCCAGGGGTTTTGCGAACACTGAAGCTTTCTTT. It codes for CASSPRGFANTEAFF.

The chain carries TRBV10-2 and TRBJ2-1; 16 positions agree with TRBD2. The V segment lost 1 base and the J segment 9 bases; nucleotides outside the gene matches: 6. Germline V gives CDR1 WSHSY, CDR2 SAAADI. This CDR3 has 17 amino acids. CDR3 nucleotide sequence: TGCGCCAGCAGTGAGTGGGCCGGGACTAGCGGGGGGGTTGAGCAGTTCTTC. It translates to CASSEWAGTSGGVEQFF.

This clonotype was observed many times. J is TRBJ1-4 and V is TRBV27; 9 nucleotides agree with TRBD1. The CDR3 is 13 amino acids. The V gene end was trimmed by 3 bases and the J gene end by 7 bases; junction bases not matched to a gene: 0. Germline V gene data show CDR1 as MNHEY and CDR2 as SMNVEV (reference sequence). This CDR3 reads CASSLDRGEKLFF. DNA for the CDR3: TGTGCCAGCAGTTTGGACAGGGGTGAAAAACTGTTTTTT. Combining the CDR3 with reference TRBV27 and TRBJ1-4 gives the whole variable domain EAQVTQNPRYLITVTGKKLTVTCSQNMNHEYMSWYRQDPGLGLRQIYYSMNVEVTDKGDVPEGYKVSRKEKRNFPLILESPSPNQTSLYFCASSLDRGEKLFFGSGTQLSVL.